Shown below are 31 T cell receptor beta chains from a single sample sequenced in a study of T cell responses to AZD1222 COVID-19 vaccine. Using immunoSEQ multiplex PCR, the repertoire was profiled, and TCRdb retains in-frame clones only, with some absent. The sample lists around 130,000 clones, 86% occurring once. This material consisted of peripheral blood, taken 28 days after the second AZD1222 dose. These receptors were obtained from an adult who received the AZD1222 COVID-19 vaccine.

The rearrangement joins TRBV11-2 to TRBJ2-2, with D perhaps TRBD1 (6 bases). Germline V gene sequence: CDR1 SGHAT, CDR2 FQNNGV. CDR3 length equals 15 residues. Deletions cut 2 bases from V and 6 bases from J, with 13 bases between. The CDR3 DNA sequence: TGTGCCAGCAGCTTAATCAGGACAGCGGCCGGGGAGCTGTTTTTT. Amino acid sequence: CASSLIRTAAGELFF.

The chain joins TRBV7-2 to TRBJ2-7; TRBD1 matches 9 bases. CDR1 and CDR2 from the germline V gene are SGHTA and FQGNSA. V dropped 6 bases and J dropped 2; count of bases not matched to a gene: 11. This CDR3 region has 16 residues. The CDR3 is CASSSHPTGGTYEQYF. CDR3 coding DNA: TGTGCCAGCAGTTCTCACCCGACAGGGGGGACCTACGAGCAGTACTTC. Full variable domain (remainder filled in from reference TRBV7-2 and TRBJ2-7): GAGVSQSPSNKVTEKGKDVELRCDPISGHTALYWYRQSLGQGLEFLIYFQGNSAPDKSGLPSDRFSAERTGGSVSTLTIQRTQQEDSAVYLCASSSHPTGGTYEQYFGPGTRLTVT.

The chain carries TRBV5-4 and TRBJ2-3; D gene uncertain. The CDR3 has 14 amino acids. The V end was cut by 0 bases, the J end by 0 bases, with 5 bases between. CDR1 SGHNT and CDR2 YYREEE come from the germline V gene (reference sequence). The CDR3 DNA follows: TGTGCCAGCAGCTTGGGTAGTAGCACAGATACGCAGTATTTT. It codes for CASSLGSSTDTQYF.

The rearrangement links TRBV27 to TRBJ2-7, with unresolved D. The germline gives CDR1 MNHEY, CDR2 SMNVEV (reference sequence). The CDR3 runs 10 residues. Trimming took 8 bases from V and 3 from J, leaving 5 bases between them. CDR3 sequence (DNA): TGTGCCAGCTTTCTCTACGAGCAGTACTTC. This translates into CASFLYEQYF.

Remarks on this clone: The sample has other DNA sequences that encode this CDR3 too. The chain is built from TRBV29-1 and TRBJ1-1, with 7 bases lining up with TRBD1. CDR1 and CDR2 (germline): SQVTM, ANQGSEA. The CDR3 has 12 residues. The trim removed 6 bases at V and 5 bases at J, leaving 6 bases unmatched. CDR3 region: CSVRGLGTEAFF. CDR3 DNA sequence: TGCAGCGTAAGGGGGCTTGGGACTGAAGCTTTCTTT. Supplemented by reference TRBV29-1 and TRBJ1-1, the full variable domain reads SAVISQKPSRDICQRGTSLTIQCQVDSQVTMMFWYRQQPGQSLTLIATANQGSEATYESGFVIDKFPISRPNLTFSTLTVSNMSPEDSSIYLCSVRGLGTEAFFGQGTRLTVV.

The chain uses TRBV6-5 and TRBJ2-1, with TRBD1 matching 10 bases. J gave up 1 base and V 5 bases, and 2 bases lay outside the gene matches. Germline V gives CDR1 MNHEY, CDR2 SVGAGI. CDR3 length equals 15 residues. For the CDR3, the DNA is TGTGCCAGCAGTCGACAGGGGGCTTCCTACAATGAGCAGTTCTTC. Encoded protein: CASSRQGASYNEQFF.

The V and J genes are TRBV11-3 and TRBJ2-7; D might be TRBD2 (6 bases). The V gene's germline CDR1 is SGHNT and CDR2 YENEEA. The CDR3 loop spans 14 amino acids. Deletions cut 5 bases from V and 3 bases from J, with 14 bases between. The CDR3 reads CASSVAAGFYEQYF. CDR3 sequence (DNA): TGTGCCAGCAGCGTTGCGGCGGGGTTCTACGAGCAGTACTTC.

This clone has more than one count but fewer than ten. The chain carries TRBV28 and TRBJ1-5; D possibly corresponds to TRBD1 (5 bases). This CDR3 has 15 amino acids. CDR1 is MDHEN, CDR2 SYDVKM, per germline. The germline V and J ends were trimmed by 4 bases and 3 bases, with 13 bases remaining between them. CDR3 nucleotide sequence: TGTGCCAGCAGTTCATTCCAGGGAGTCAATCAGCCCCAGCATTTT. Translated, it gives CASSSFQGVNQPQHF.

The chain links TRBV9 to TRBJ2-5, with D unclear. Trimming took 7 bases from V and 2 from J, leaving 9 bases between them. This CDR3 region has 12 residues. Germline assignment: CDR1 SGDLS and CDR2 YYNGEE. DNA of the CDR3: TGTGCCAGCTCCAACTGGCAAGAGACCCAGTACTTC. This sequence encodes CASSNWQETQYF.

The rearrangement uses TRBV5-5 and TRBJ2-2; D remains unclear. The V gene lost 6 bases and the J gene lost 5 bases, with 17 bases spanning the gap. CDR1 is SGHKS and CDR2 is YYEKEE in the germline V gene (reference sequence). The CDR3 sequence is 15 residues long. The CDR3 region is CASTVTWVLTGELFF. For the CDR3, the DNA is TGTGCCAGCACCGTCACCTGGGTATTAACCGGGGAGCTGTTTTTT.

This clone has only one observation. J is TRBJ1-2 and V is TRBV27; unclear D gene. The germline V gene encodes CDR1 MNHEY and CDR2 SMNVEV (reference sequence). Trimming stripped 9 bases from V and 4 bases from J, with 18 bases between. The CDR3 loop spans 14 amino acids. The CDR3, as DNA: TGTGCCAGTAAAAATCCCAGATCTCTCTATGGCTACACCTTC. The encoded protein is CASKNPRSLYGYTF.

The chain has TRBV4-2 and TRBJ2-5, with a possible D match to TRBD2 (5 bases). CDR1 is LGHNA and CDR2 is YNFKEQ in the germline V gene. Trimming took off 0 bases at V and 4 bases at J, with 9 bases between the two ends. The CDR3 spans 14 residues. The CDR3 DNA sequence: TGTGCCAGCAGCCAAGATAACCGGGGAGAGACCCAGTACTTC. Its translation is CASSQDNRGETQYF.

The chain joins TRBV28 to TRBJ1-6; 9 bases are a match to TRBD1. From germline, CDR1 is MDHEN and CDR2 SYDVKM. V shed 6 bases and J 7 bases; nucleotides not matched to a gene: 7. The CDR3 is 15 residues long. The CDR3 coding sequence is TGTGCCAGCAGAGCCCGGACAGGGGAAAATTCACCCCTCCACTTT. It yields the protein CASRARTGENSPLHF.

J is TRBJ1-1 and V is TRBV12-3 or TRBV12-4; D is undetermined. This CDR3 contains 12 residues. Trimming removed 6 bases at V and 2 bases at J, with 7 bases between. CDR3 protein: CASRYFNTEAFF. In nucleotides, the CDR3 is TGTGCCAGCAGGTACTTTAACACTGAAGCTTTCTTT.

The gene calls are TRBV5-4 and TRBJ1-2; 10 bases map to TRBD1. The CDR3 is 13 amino acids. Germline-derived CDR1 and CDR2 are SGHNT and YYREEE (reference sequence). Germline trimming cut 4 bases from V and 7 bases from J; bases unmatched to any gene: 4. As DNA, the CDR3 is TGTGCCAGCAGCCCACGGACAGGGGGTGGCTACACCTTC. Protein product: CASSPRTGGGYTF.

This clone was picked up one time. The gene calls are TRBV9 and TRBJ2-7; 12 positions match TRBD2. Germline V gives CDR1 SGDLS, CDR2 YYNGEE. V was clipped by 0 bases and J by 0 bases; unmatched bases: 22. The CDR3 loop spans 23 amino acids. The CDR3 DNA reads as TGTGCCAGCAGCGTAGGTCCCCCCCAAACGACCCGCGGACTAGCGGGGCCCTCCTACGAGCAGTACTTC. Its protein product is CASSVGPPQTTRGLAGPSYEQYF.

The DNA for the CDR3 is TGTGCCAGCAGTTACTCAGGGGGGTATGGCTACACCTTC. It yields the protein CASSYSGGYGYTF. The chain recombines TRBV6-5 with TRBJ1-2; a weak D match, TRBD1 (6 bases). This CDR3 has 13 amino acids. V lost 0 bases and J 5 bases, leaving 7 bases between the germline ends. Germline V gives CDR1 MNHEY, CDR2 SVGAGI.

V is TRBV11-3 and J is TRBJ2-2, with no clear D. The CDR3 sequence is 13 residues long. V lost 1 base and J 4 bases, leaving 4 bases between the germline ends. CDR1 SGHNT and CDR2 YENEEA come from the germline V gene. CDR3 nucleotide sequence: TGTGCCAGCAGCTTAGGCAGCACCGGGGAGCTGTTTTTT. The encoded protein is CASSLGSTGELFF.

The V gene is TRBV7-9, the J gene TRBJ2-5; TRBD2 agrees at 11 bases. The V and J ends lost 4 bases and 0 bases, in that order; junction bases with no gene match: 7. CDR1 SEHNR and CDR2 FQNEAQ come from the germline V gene (reference sequence). The CDR3 is 17 residues long. The CDR3 region has the DNA TGTGCCAGCAGCTCCATGTCTAGCGGGGGGTACCAAGAGACCCAGTACTTC. This translates into CASSSMSSGGYQETQYF.

This chain uses TRBV15 with TRBJ1-2, with TRBD1 identical over 7 bases. Germline CDR1 reads LNHNV; CDR2 reads YYDKDF (reference sequence). CDR3 length: 14 amino acids. The ends lost 5 bases at V and 4 bases at J; junction bases unmatched: 7. Here the CDR3 DNA reads TGTGCCACCAGCGCCCCAGGGGGGGTCTATGGCTACACCTTC. Its translation is CATSAPGGVYGYTF.

The chain links TRBV10-3 to TRBJ2-7; D call uncertain. Trimming removed 3 bases at V and 1 base at J, with 4 bases between. Germline V gives CDR1 ENHRY, CDR2 SYGVKD. There are 12 residues in the CDR3. The CDR3 reads CAISDTSYEQYF. For the CDR3, the DNA is TGTGCCATCAGTGACACTTCCTACGAGCAGTACTTC.

V gene TRBV3-1 (or the pseudogene TRBV3-2) combines with J gene TRBJ1-5; possibly TRBD1 for D (5 bases). The CDR3 covers 14 residues. Germline assignment: CDR1 LGHDT and CDR2 YNNKEL (reference sequence). V lost 1 base and J lost 4, with 8 bases in between. CDR3 amino acids: CASSQAGTNQPQHF. The CDR3 DNA follows: TGTGCCAGCAGCCAAGCCGGGACTAATCAGCCCCAGCATTTT.

V and J are TRBV15 and TRBJ1-1; D might be TRBD1 (5 bases). The CDR3 contains 15 residues. The ends were cut back, 0 bases at V and 7 bases at J, with 15 bases in the middle. Germline V CDR1 and CDR2: LNHNV, YYDKDF (reference sequence). The CDR3 sequence is CATSRDFSTGGEAFF. CDR3 in DNA: TGTGCCACCAGCAGAGATTTTTCGACTGGGGGTGAAGCTTTCTTT.

CDR3 nucleotide sequence: TGTGCCAGCAGTTTCGCGGCCACCTACGAGCAGTACTTC. This gives the protein CASSFAATYEQYF. The chain combines TRBV27 with TRBJ2-7, with D uncertain. The CDR3 is made up of 13 amino acids. V was shortened by 3 bases and J by 2 bases, with 8 bases between the two germline ends. Looked up from germline, CDR1 is MNHEY and CDR2 is SMNVEV (reference sequence).

The V gene is TRBV4-1, the J gene TRBJ1-1; perhaps TRBD1 as D (6 bases). V lost 4 bases to trimming and J lost 5 bases, with 11 bases between them. The length of the CDR3 is 13 residues. Per the germline V gene, CDR1 is MGHRA and CDR2 is YSYEKL. CDR3 DNA sequence: TGCGCCAGCAGCCCGGGAGGGGGTACTGAAGCTTTCTTT. It specifies CASSPGGGTEAFF.

CDR3 DNA: TGTGCCAGCAGCCCCCAGAGGGGGCTATTAGCTTCACCCCTCCACTTT. The encoded protein is CASSPQRGLLASPLHF. The chain links TRBV5-8 to TRBJ1-6; 7 positions match TRBD1. Unmatched junction bases numbered 13, after V lost 4 bases and J lost 9 bases. CDR1 is SGHTS, CDR2 YDEGEE, per germline. The CDR3 totals 16 residues.

Turning to this clone: Sequence at one end of the junction differs from germline and may be a read error. The genes are TRBV9 and TRBJ2-3; 15 bases agree with TRBD2. CDR1 is SGDLS and CDR2 is YYNGEE in the germline V gene. The CDR3 sequence is 15 residues long. The CDR3 DNA reads TGTGCCAGCAGCGCGGGAGGGACTAGCGGGGGGCCGATTAATTTT. Its protein product is CASSAGGTSGGPINF.

This clone occurred once. The chain combines TRBV6-6 with TRBJ2-7, with 9 bases aligning to TRBD2. The CDR3 is 15 amino acids. The germline V gene has CDR1 MNHNY and CDR2 SVGAGI (reference sequence). The V and J ends lost 0 bases and 3 bases, in that order; junction bases with no gene match: 3. The CDR3 coding sequence is TGTGCCAGCAGTTACTCTGCGGGGGGGTACTACGAGCAGTACTTC. Its protein product is CASSYSAGGYYEQYF.

The J gene is TRBJ1-1, the V gene TRBV6-1; no definite D call. Germline loops: CDR1 MNHNS, CDR2 SASEGT. The V gene lost 1 base and the J gene lost 4 bases, with 7 bases spanning the gap. The length of the CDR3 is 13 residues. CDR3 in DNA: TGTGCCAGCAGTGAAGGGTGGGGCACTGAAGCTTTCTTT. Translating it yields CASSEGWGTEAFF.

The genes are TRBV29-1 and TRBJ1-1; D is unresolved. This CDR3 contains 11 residues. The germline V gene encodes CDR1 SQVTM and CDR2 ANQGSEA. V shed 0 bases and J shed 6 bases, with 5 bases lying between them. The CDR3 sequence is CSVEDLAEAFF. CDR3 nucleotides: TGCAGCGTTGAAGATCTTGCTGAAGCTTTCTTT.

This sequence joins TRBV5-1 and TRBJ2-7, with TRBD2 as a possible D gene (5 bases). This CDR3 comprises 15 residues. Germline-derived CDR1 and CDR2 are SGHRS and YFSETQ. V was shortened by 4 bases and J by 1 base, with 15 bases between the two germline ends. The CDR3 nucleotides read TGCGCCAGCAGCCCCCGAGAGGGCGGTTCCTACGAGCAGTACTTC. Translating gives CASSPREGGSYEQYF.